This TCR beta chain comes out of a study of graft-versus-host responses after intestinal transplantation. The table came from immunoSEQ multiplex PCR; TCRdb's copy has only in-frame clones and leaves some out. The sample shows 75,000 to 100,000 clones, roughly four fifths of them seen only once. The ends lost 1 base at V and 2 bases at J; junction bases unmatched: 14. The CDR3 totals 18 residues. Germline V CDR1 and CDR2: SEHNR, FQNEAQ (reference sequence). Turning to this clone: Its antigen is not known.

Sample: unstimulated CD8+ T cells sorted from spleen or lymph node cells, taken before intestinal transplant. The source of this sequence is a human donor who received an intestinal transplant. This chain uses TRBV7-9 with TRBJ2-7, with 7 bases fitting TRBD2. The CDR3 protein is CASSLEDGIRLAPYEQYF. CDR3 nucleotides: TGTGCCAGCAGCTTAGAAGATGGGATTAGACTAGCCCCCTACGAGCAGTACTTC.